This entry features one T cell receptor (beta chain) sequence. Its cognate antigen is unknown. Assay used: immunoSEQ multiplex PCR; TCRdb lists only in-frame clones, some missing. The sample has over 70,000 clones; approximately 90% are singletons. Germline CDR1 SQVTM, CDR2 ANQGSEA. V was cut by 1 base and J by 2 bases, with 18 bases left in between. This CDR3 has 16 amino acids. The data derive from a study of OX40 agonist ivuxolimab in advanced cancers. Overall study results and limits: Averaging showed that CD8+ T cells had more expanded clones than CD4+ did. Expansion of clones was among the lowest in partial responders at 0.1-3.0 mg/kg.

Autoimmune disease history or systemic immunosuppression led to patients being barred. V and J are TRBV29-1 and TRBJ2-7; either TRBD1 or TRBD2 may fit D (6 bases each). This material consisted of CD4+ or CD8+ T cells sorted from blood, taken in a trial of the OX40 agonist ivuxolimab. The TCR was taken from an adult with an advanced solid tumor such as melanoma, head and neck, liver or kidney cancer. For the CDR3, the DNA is TGCAGCGTTGAAGGGTCCGGGGGCCCAAGCGCCTACGAGCAGTACTTC. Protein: CSVEGSGGPSAYEQYF.